This entry concerns a single T cell receptor (beta chain). This sample is part of a study of control samples from healthy donors and cancer patients. Sequenced by immunoSEQ multiplex PCR; TCRdb stores in-frame clones only, minus some. The repertoire holds 400,000 to 450,000 clones, with about nine tenths as singletons. This CDR3 is 14 amino acids long. V was pared by 7 bases and J by 3 bases, with 15 bases between. CDR1 is MDHEN and CDR2 is SYDVKM in the germline V gene. The chain uses TRBV28 and TRBJ1-2, with D maybe TRBD1 (6 bases). The origin of this receptor is a man aged 40-49 years with head and neck cancer. Material for sequencing was PBMCs. CDR3 coding DNA: TGTGCCAGCACATCAGGGGTTATCGACTATGGCTACACCTTC. Translation: CASTSGVIDYGYTF.